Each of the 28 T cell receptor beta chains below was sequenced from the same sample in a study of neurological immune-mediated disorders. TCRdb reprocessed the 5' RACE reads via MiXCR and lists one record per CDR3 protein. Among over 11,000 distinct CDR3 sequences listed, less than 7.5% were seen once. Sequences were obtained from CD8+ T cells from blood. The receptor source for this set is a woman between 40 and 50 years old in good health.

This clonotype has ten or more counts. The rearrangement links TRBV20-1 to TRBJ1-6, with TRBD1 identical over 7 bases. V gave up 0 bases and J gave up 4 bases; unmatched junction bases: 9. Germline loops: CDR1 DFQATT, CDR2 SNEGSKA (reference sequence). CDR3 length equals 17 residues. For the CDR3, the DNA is TGCAGTGCTAGAGAGGTACGGGACAGCGATTATAATTCACCCCTCCACTTT. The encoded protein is CSAREVRDSDYNSPLHF.

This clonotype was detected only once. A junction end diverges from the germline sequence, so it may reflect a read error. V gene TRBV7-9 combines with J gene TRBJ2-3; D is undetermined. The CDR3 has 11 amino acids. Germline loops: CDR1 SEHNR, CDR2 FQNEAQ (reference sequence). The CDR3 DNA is TGTGCCAACACCTATCGCGATATGCAGTATTTT. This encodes CANTYRDMQYF.

The DNA for the CDR3 is TGTGCCAGCAGCTCCATCCAAGACAATGAGCAGTTCTTC. It specifies CASSSIQDNEQFF. V usage is TRBV12-3 or TRBV12-4 and J usage is TRBJ2-1; D is unresolved. The CDR3 length is 13 residues. V was pared by 6 bases and J by 5 bases, with 11 bases between.

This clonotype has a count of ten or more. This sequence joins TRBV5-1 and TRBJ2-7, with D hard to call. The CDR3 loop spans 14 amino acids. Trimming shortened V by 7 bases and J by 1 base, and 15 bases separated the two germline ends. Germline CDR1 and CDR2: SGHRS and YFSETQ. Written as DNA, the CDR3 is TGCGCCAGCCAGATACTCCCGGAGTCCTACGAGCAGTACTTC. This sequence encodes CASQILPESYEQYF.

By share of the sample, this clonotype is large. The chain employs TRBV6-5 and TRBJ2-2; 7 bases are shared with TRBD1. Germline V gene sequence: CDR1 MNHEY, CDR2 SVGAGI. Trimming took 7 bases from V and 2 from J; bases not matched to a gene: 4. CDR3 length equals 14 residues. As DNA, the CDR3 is TGTGCCAGCACAGGACAGGAAAACACCGGGGAGCTGTTTTTT. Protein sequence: CASTGQENTGELFF.

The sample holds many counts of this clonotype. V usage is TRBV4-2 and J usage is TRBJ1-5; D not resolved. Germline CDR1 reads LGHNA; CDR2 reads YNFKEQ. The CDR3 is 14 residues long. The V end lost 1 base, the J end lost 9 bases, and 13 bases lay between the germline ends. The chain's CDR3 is CASSQVRDGWPQHF. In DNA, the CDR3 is TGTGCCAGCAGCCAAGTAAGGGATGGTTGGCCCCAGCATTTT.

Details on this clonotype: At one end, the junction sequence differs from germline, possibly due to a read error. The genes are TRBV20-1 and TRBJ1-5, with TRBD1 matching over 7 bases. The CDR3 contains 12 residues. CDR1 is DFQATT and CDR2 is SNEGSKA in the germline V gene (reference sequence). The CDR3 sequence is CSTLTGDQPHHF. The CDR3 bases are TGCAGTACCTTAACAGGGGACCAGCCCCATCATTTT.

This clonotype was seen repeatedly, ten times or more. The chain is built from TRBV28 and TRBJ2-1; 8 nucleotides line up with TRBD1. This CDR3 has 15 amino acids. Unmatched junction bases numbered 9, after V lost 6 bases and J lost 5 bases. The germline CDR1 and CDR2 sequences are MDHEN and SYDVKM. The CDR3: CASSQDREEDNEQFF. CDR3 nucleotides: TGTGCCAGCAGCCAGGACAGGGAAGAAGACAATGAGCAGTTCTTC. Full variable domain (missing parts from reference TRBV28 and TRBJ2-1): DVKVTQSSRYLVKRTGEKVFLECVQDMDHENMFWYRQDPGLGLRLIYFSYDVKMKEKGDIPEGYSVSREKKERFSLILESASTNQTSMYLCASSQDREEDNEQFFGPGTRLTVL.

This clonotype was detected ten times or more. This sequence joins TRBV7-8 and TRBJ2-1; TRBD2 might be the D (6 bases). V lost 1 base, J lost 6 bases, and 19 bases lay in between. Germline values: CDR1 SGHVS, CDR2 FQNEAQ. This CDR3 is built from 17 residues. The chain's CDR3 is CASSLDRSASAGNEQFF. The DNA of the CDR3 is TGTGCCAGCAGCTTAGATCGCTCGGCTAGCGCTGGCAATGAGCAGTTCTTC.

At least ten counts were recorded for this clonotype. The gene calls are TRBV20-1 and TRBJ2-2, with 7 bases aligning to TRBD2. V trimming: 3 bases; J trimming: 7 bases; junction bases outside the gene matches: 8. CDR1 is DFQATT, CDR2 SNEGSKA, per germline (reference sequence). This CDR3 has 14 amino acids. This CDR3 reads CSARGGWEDGELFF. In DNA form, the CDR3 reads TGCAGTGCTAGGGGAGGGTGGGAGGACGGGGAGCTGTTTTTT.

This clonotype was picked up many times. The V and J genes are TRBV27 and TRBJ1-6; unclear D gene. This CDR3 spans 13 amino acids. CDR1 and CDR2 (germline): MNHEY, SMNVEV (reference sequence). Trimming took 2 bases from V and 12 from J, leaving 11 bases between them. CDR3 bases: TGTGCCAGCAGTTTAATGGTCGGGGAACCCCTCCACTTT. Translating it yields CASSLMVGEPLHF.

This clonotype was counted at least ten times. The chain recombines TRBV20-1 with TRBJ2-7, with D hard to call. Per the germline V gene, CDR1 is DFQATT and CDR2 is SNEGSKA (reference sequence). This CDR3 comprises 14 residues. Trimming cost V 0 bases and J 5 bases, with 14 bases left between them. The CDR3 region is CSARDAGKTDEQYF. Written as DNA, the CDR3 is TGCAGTGCTAGAGATGCAGGCAAAACCGACGAGCAGTACTTC.

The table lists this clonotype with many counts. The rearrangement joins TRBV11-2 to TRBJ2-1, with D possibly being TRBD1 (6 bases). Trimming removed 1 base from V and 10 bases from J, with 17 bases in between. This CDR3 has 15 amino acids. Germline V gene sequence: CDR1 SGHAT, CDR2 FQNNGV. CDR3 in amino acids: CASSLGRGGILEQFF. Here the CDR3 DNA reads TGTGCCAGCAGCTTAGGCAGGGGTGGAATATTGGAGCAGTTCTTC. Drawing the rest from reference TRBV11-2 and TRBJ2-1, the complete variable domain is EAGVAQSPRYKIIEKRQSVAFWCNPISGHATLYWYQQILGQGPKLLIQFQNNGVVDDSQLPKDRFSAERLKGVDSTLKIQPAKLEDSAVYLCASSLGRGGILEQFFGPGTRLTVL.

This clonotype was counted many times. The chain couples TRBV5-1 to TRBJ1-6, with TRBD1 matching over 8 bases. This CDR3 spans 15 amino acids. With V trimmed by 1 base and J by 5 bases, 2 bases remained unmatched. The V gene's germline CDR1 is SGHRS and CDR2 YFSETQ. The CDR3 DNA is TGCGCCAGCAGCTTGTGGGGACAGGATAATTCACCCCTCCACTTT. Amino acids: CASSLWGQDNSPLHF.

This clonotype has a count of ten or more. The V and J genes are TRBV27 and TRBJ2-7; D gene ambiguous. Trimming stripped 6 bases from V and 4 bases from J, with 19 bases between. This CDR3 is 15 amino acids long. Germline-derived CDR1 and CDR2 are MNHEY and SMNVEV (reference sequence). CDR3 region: CASRPEISSRYEQYF. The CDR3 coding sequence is TGTGCCAGCAGGCCAGAAATTTCGAGCAGATACGAGCAGTACTTC.

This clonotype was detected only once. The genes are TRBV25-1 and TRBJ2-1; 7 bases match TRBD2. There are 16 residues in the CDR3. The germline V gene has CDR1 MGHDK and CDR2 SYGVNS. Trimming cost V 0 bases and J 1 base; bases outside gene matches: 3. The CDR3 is CASSEYGTTSYNEQFF. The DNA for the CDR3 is TGTGCCAGCAGTGAATACGGGACTACGTCCTACAATGAGCAGTTCTTC.

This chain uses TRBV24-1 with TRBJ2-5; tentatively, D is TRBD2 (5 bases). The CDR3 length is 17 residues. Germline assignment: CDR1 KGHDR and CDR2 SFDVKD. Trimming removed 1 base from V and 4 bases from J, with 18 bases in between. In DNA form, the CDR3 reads TGTGCCACCAGTGATTTAGGCGGTCCCCCTAGCACAGAGACCCAGTACTTC. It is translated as CATSDLGGPPSTETQYF.

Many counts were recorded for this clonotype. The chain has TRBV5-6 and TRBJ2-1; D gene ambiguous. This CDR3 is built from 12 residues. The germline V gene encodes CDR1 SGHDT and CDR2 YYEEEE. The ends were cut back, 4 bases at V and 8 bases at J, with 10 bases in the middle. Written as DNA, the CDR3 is TGTGCCAGCAGCAATGGGGTCTATGAGCAGTTCTTC. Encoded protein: CASSNGVYEQFF.

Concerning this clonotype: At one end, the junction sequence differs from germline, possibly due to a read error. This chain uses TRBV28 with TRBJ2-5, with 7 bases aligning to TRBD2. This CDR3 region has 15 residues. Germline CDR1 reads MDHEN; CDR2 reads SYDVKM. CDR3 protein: CASRPRGEAEETKYF. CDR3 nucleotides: TGTGCCAGCAGACCCCGGGGGGAAGCTGAAGAGACCAAGTACTTC.

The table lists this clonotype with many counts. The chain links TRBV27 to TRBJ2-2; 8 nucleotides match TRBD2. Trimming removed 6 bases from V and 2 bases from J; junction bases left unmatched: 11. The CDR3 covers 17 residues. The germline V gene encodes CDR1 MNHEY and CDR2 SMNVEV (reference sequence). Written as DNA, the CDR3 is TGTGCCAGCAGCCCCATCGGGGGGGGGTTAAACACCGGGGAGCTGTTTTTT. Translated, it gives CASSPIGGGLNTGELFF.

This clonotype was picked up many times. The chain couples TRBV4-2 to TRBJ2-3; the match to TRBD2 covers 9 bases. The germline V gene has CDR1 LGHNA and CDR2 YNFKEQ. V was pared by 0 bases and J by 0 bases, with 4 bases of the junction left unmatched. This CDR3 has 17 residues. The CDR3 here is CASSQDPSGVSTDTQYF. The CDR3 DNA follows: TGTGCCAGCAGCCAAGATCCTAGCGGGGTTAGCACAGATACGCAGTATTTT.

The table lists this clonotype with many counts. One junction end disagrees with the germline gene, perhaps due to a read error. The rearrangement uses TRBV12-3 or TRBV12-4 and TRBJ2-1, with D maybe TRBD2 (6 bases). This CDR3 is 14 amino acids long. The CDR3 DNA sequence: TGTGTCAGCACCTTCACTGACGGGAGCTATGAGCAGTTCTTC. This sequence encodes CVSTFTDGSYEQFF.

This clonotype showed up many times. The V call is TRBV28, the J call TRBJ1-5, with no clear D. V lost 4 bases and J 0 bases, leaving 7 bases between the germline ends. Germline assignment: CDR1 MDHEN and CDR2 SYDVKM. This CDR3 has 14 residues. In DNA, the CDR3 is TGTGCCAGCAGTTCCGTGATTAGCAATCAGCCCCAGCATTTT. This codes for CASSSVISNQPQHF.

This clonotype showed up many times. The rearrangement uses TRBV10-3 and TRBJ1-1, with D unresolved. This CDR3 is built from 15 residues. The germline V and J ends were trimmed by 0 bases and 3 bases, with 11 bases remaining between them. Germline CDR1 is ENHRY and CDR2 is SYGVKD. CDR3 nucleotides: TGTGCCATCAGTGAGTCGTTAGGAACGGACACTGAAGCTTTCTTT. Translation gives CAISESLGTDTEAFF.

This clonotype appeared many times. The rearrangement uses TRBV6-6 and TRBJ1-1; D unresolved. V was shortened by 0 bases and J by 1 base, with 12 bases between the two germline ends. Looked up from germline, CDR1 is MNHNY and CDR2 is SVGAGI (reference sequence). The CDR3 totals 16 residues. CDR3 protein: CASSYSISEGNTEAFF. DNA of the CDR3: TGTGCCAGCAGTTACTCGATAAGTGAAGGGAACACTGAAGCTTTCTTT.

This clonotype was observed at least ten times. CDR3 nucleotides: TGCAGCGTTGAAGATGGGGTCAGTGTAGACATTCAGTACTTC. Translated, it gives CSVEDGVSVDIQYF. The chain links TRBV29-1 to TRBJ2-4; D is unresolved. The germline V gene has CDR1 SQVTM and CDR2 ANQGSEA. V lost 0 bases and J lost 8, with 14 bases in between. The CDR3 is made up of 14 amino acids.

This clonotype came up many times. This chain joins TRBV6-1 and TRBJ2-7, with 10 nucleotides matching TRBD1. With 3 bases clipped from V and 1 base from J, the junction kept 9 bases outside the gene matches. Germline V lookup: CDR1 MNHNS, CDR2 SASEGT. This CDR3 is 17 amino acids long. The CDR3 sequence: CASSDRDRGIISYEQYF. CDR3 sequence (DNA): TGTGCCAGCAGTGACCGGGACAGGGGTATTATTTCCTACGAGCAGTACTTC.

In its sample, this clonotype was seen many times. The CDR3 coding sequence is TGTGCCAGCAGCGTAGGGGCCTTCGGTAGCGAGGTGGGAGATACGCAGTATTTT. Protein product: CASSVGAFGSEVGDTQYF. The chain couples TRBV9 to TRBJ2-3, with a possible D match to TRBD2 (5 bases). Germline V gives CDR1 SGDLS, CDR2 YYNGEE. The CDR3 covers 18 residues. The ends were cut back, 0 bases at V and 5 bases at J, with 22 bases in the middle.